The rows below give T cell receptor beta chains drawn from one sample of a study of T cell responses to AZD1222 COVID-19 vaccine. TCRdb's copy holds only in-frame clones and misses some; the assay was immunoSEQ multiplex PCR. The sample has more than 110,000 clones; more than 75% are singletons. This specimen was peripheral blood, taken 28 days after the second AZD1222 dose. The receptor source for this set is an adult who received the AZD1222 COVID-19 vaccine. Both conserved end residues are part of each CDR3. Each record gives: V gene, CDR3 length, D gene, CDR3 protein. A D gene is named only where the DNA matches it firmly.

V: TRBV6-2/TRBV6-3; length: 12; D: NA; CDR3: CASSPGRETQYF
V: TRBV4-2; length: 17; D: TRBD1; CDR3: CASSQDVDRGPIYGYTF
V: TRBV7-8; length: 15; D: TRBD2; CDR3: CASSLGTSRHNEQFF
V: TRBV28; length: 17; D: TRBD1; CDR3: CASSFSPQGANNQPQHF
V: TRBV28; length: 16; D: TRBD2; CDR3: CASSSASGASYNEQFF
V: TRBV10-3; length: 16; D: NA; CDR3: CAISVTLRQSNTEAFF
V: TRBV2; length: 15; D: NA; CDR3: CASSLKRGGNQPQHF
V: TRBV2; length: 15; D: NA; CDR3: CASSAGQPIPNEQYF
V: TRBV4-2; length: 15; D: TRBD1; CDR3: CASSQARGPFQPQHF
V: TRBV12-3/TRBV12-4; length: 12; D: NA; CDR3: CASSLPYYEQYF
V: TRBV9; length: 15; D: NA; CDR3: CASSPSQGSTNIQYF